This T cell receptor beta chain comes out of a study of cytomegalovirus exposure and HLA in healthy donors. Study-level background: A later analysis reported the 95 to 150 validation repertoires used the same platform as the roughly 670 first-cohort repertoires. General study points: The CMV antigen specificity of a few CMV-associated chains was confirmed through in vitro analysis. Most TCR sequences were rare, but some public TCRs occurred in many donors.

Libraries were prepared by immunoSEQ multiplex PCR; TCRdb keeps only in-frame clonotypes and omits some of them. The data contain some 65,000 clones, 96% of them singletons. Notes on this clone: The antigen is unknown.

Trimming pared 0 bases from V and 5 bases from J, leaving 8 bases between. CDR1 and CDR2 (germline): SEHNR, FQNEAQ (reference sequence). The CDR3 contains 14 residues. This receptor was taken from a man aged 18 to 30 in good health and CMV-seronegative. The sequenced material came from PBMCs. The chain joins TRBV7-9 to TRBJ2-4, with D possibly matching TRBD1 (6 bases). The CDR3 bases are TGTGCCAGCAGCTTAGCGGGGGCACAAAACATTCAGTACTTC. This encodes CASSLAGAQNIQYF.